This TCR beta chain came from a study of graft-versus-host responses after intestinal transplantation. Findings and limits, study-wide: The recipient marrow held GvH clones, and some of them showed up first in ileum or blood.

Only in-frame clones appear in the TCRdb table, and some are missing; sequencing was by immunoSEQ multiplex PCR. The table includes 100,000 or so clones, 87% detected once. Germline loops: CDR1 SGHDN, CDR2 FVKESK. The V and J ends lost 1 base and 6 bases respectively, with 15 bases between them. This CDR3 spans 15 amino acids. A note on this clone: Its antigen is undetermined.

This chain links TRBV14 with TRBJ1-2; D gene unclear. The sample in question was unstimulated CD4+ T cells sorted from spleen or lymph node cells, obtained before transplant. The clonotype originates from a human donor who was the organ donor for an intestinal transplant. The CDR3 coding sequence is TGTGCCAGCAGCCAAGTAGAGACGGTAGGACATGGCTACACCTTC. Translated, it gives CASSQVETVGHGYTF.